What follows describes a single T cell receptor (beta chain). Its target antigen remains unknown. Base qualities are missing; no much larger clone stands one base away. This entry belongs to a study of patients and donors after allogeneic stem cell transplantation (dated by TCRdb to the early 2020s). The protocol used for the library was RT-PCR. The data were produced on a NextSeq 550. TCRdb cleaned the public reads at Q25 with fastp, built clones with MiXCR and kept in-frame beta chains. Rows are unified per CDR3 protein, each entry keeping the most common DNA and genes. For this sample the table gives some 150,000 distinct CDR3 sequences, of which over 30% were detected only once. Clones ranked in the top ten supply 50% of the sample. This TCR came from a human donor who was either an allogeneic HSCT recipient or a stem cell or donor lymphocyte infusion donor (not recorded which). It is not recorded whose cells these are; they may come from a transplant donor. Source material: blood, either unsorted or a sorted T cell fraction (not recorded which).

This receptor carries the CDR3 CASSLGLGNEAFF. Here is the DNA: TGTGCCAGCAGCTTGGGGTTAGGGAATGAAGCTTTCTTT. The chain links TRBV28 with TRBJ1-1, with an unclear D gene assignment. V lost 6 bases and J lost 7 bases; the stretch between them is 15 bases long. For CDR1 and CDR2, the germline V gene lists MDHEN and SYDVKM. There are 13 amino acids in the CDR3, from cysteine to phenylalanine inclusive. Only the CDR3 region is kept as DNA, spanning 39 bases read in frame from base 1. The CDR3 plus the reference TRBV28 and TRBJ1-1 genes for the other parts give the full variable domain: DVKVTQSSRYLVKRTGEKVFLECVQDMDHENMFWYRQDPGLGLRLIYFSYDVKMKEKGDIPEGYSVSREKKERFSLILESASTNQTSMYLCASSLGLGNEAFFGQGTRLTVV.